The 13 T cell receptor beta chains in this list originate from one sample, sequenced in a study of blood T cell repertoires in COVID-19. Profiled with immunoSEQ multiplex PCR; TCRdb holds only in-frame clones, not every one. The repertoire holds around 80,000 clones, about 85% seen once, with 8.5% to 9.5% in the top ten. The sequenced sample was peripheral blood. The receptors originated from a human donor in a cohort sampled during active COVID-19.

This chain connects TRBV30 to TRBJ2-1; a possible D gene is TRBD1 (6 bases). Germline CDR1 is GTSNPN and CDR2 is SVGIG (reference sequence). V lost 4 bases and J 10 bases, leaving 11 bases between the germline ends. This CDR3 has 11 amino acids. In DNA, the CDR3 is TGTGCCTGGACCCCCGGGACAGAGCAGTTCTTC. The encoded protein is CAWTPGTEQFF.

This chain joins TRBV18 and TRBJ2-1; 10 positions match TRBD2. The junction had 13 bases not matched to a gene; V was cut back by 3 bases and J by 2 bases. Germline CDR1 is KGHSH and CDR2 is LQKENI. The CDR3 is 19 amino acids. CDR3 sequence (DNA): TGTGCCAGCTCACCTAAAAGCGGGGGGGCCACGGTCCCCTACAATGAGCAGTTCTTC. Amino acid sequence: CASSPKSGGATVPYNEQFF.

The chain uses TRBV19 and TRBJ1-2, with 9 bases fitting TRBD1. Germline V gene sequence: CDR1 LNHDA, CDR2 SQIVND (reference sequence). The CDR3 totals 14 residues. J gave up 8 bases and V 5 bases, and 9 bases lay outside the gene matches. Written as DNA, the CDR3 is TGTGCCAGTAGTTGGGACAGGGAATTGGAGGGCTACACCTTC. Residues: CASSWDRELEGYTF.

The chain couples TRBV5-1 to TRBJ2-1; TRBD2 matches 9 bases. Unmatched junction bases numbered 5, after V lost 0 bases and J lost 1 base. CDR1 SGHRS and CDR2 YFSETQ come from the germline V gene. The CDR3 is made up of 17 amino acids. The CDR3 here is CASSLVAGGPSYNEQFF. The CDR3 region has the DNA TGCGCCAGCAGCTTGGTCGCGGGAGGGCCATCCTACAATGAGCAGTTCTTC.

The rearrangement joins TRBV3-1 (or the pseudogene TRBV3-2) to TRBJ2-1; 9 bases are a match to TRBD1. Germline CDR1 is LGHDT and CDR2 is YNNKEL (reference sequence). The CDR3 extends over 16 amino acids. V shed 0 bases and J 0 bases; nucleotides not matched to a gene: 0. The CDR3 spells CASSQEGQGSYNEQFF. CDR3 coding DNA: TGTGCCAGCAGCCAAGAGGGACAGGGCTCCTACAATGAGCAGTTCTTC.

The chain recombines TRBV2 with TRBJ2-3; 10 bases match TRBD1. With V trimmed by 8 bases and J by 1 base, 12 bases remained unmatched. The CDR3 totals 17 residues. CDR1 is SNHLY, CDR2 FYNNEI, per germline. CDR3 protein: CASFRDRGPGGTDTQYF. The CDR3, as DNA: TGTGCCAGCTTCCGGGACAGGGGACCTGGCGGCACAGATACGCAGTATTTT.

The V gene is TRBV27, the J gene TRBJ2-1; 11 bases map to TRBD2. This CDR3 has 13 residues. V gave up 6 bases and J gave up 7 bases; unmatched junction bases: 2. Germline V gives CDR1 MNHEY, CDR2 SMNVEV (reference sequence). CDR3 in DNA: TGTGCCAGCAGACTAGCGGGAGAAAATGAGCAGTTCTTC. Amino acid sequence: CASRLAGENEQFF.

The chain is built from TRBV6-4 and TRBJ2-5; 11 bases align to TRBD1. The CDR3 runs 16 residues. Germline trimming cut 3 bases from V and 2 bases from J; bases unmatched to any gene: 5. The germline V gene has CDR1 MRHNA and CDR2 SNTAGT. The CDR3: CASSEYGTGGQETQYF. CDR3 bases: TGTGCCAGCAGTGAATACGGGACAGGGGGTCAAGAGACCCAGTACTTC.

This clone was recorded once. J is TRBJ1-2 and V is TRBV28, with TRBD1 identical over 7 bases. CDR1 MDHEN and CDR2 SYDVKM come from the germline V gene. This CDR3 spans 14 amino acids. V shed 3 bases, J shed 3 bases, and the junction held 4 bases outside the gene matches. CDR3 nucleotides: TGTGCCAGCAGTTTCCTAGGGACAGACTATGGCTACACCTTC. Its protein product is CASSFLGTDYGYTF.

This chain connects TRBV6-5 to TRBJ1-4, with 8 bases aligning to TRBD1. The junction had 8 bases not matched to a gene; V was cut back by 7 bases and J by 10 bases. This CDR3 contains 13 residues. Germline V gives CDR1 MNHEY, CDR2 SVGAGI. The CDR3 sequence: CASNHRGGGKLFF. The DNA for the CDR3 is TGTGCCAGCAATCACAGGGGGGGAGGAAAACTGTTTTTT.

V and J are TRBV28 and TRBJ2-3; TRBD1 matches 9 bases. J gave up 4 bases and V 5 bases, and 22 bases lay outside the gene matches. CDR1 and CDR2 from the germline V gene are MDHEN and SYDVKM. The CDR3 totals 20 residues. CDR3 bases: TGTGCCAGCAGTACTTCTACCCTACGGGACAGGGATCACCGACCAGATACGCAGTATTTT. Protein product: CASSTSTLRDRDHRPDTQYF.

The chain carries TRBV27 and TRBJ2-1, with a tentative D call TRBD1 (5 bases). Trimming took 5 bases from V and 4 from J, leaving 12 bases between them. The CDR3 has 14 amino acids. Germline V lookup: CDR1 MNHEY, CDR2 SMNVEV (reference sequence). The CDR3 nucleotides read TGTGCCAGCAGTCCAACCGACAGATACAATGAGCAGTTCTTC. Encoded protein: CASSPTDRYNEQFF.

This sequence joins TRBV12-3 or TRBV12-4 and TRBJ1-5; possible D gene TRBD1, 5 bases. V was clipped by 6 bases and J by 3 bases, with 9 bases between them. This CDR3 contains 13 residues. CDR3 protein: CASRQGINQPQHF. CDR3 nucleotides: TGTGCCAGCAGGCAGGGAATCAATCAGCCCCAGCATTTT.